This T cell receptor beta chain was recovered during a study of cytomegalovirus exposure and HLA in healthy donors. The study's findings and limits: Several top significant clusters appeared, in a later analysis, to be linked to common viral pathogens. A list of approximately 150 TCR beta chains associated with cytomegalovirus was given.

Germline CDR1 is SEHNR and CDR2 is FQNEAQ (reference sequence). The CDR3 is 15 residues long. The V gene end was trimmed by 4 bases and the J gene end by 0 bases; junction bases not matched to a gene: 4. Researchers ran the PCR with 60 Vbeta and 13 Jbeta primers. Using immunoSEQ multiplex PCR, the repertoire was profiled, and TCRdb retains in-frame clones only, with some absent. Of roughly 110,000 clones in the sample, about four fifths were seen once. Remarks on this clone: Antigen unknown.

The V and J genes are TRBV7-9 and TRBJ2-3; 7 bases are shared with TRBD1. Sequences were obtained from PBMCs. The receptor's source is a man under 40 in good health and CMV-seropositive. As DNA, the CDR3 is TGTGCCAGCAGCTCCTGGGGACAGAGCACAGATACGCAGTATTTT. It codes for CASSSWGQSTDTQYF.